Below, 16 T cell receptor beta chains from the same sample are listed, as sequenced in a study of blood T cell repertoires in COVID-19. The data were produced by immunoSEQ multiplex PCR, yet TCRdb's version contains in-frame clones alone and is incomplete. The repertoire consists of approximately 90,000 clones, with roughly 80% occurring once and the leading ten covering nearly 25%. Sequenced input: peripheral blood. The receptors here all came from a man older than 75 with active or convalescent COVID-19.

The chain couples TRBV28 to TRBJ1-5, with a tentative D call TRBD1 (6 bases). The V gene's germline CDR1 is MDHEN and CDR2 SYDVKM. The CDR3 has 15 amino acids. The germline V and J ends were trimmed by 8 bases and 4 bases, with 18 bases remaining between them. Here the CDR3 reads CASCQRGRGNQPQHF. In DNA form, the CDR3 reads TGTGCCAGCTGTCAACGGGGCAGGGGAAATCAGCCCCAGCATTTT.

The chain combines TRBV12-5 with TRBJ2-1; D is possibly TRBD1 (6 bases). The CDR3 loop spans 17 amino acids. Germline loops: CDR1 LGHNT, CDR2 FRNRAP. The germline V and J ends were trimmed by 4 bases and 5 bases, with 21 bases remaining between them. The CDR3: CASGYSSGVDRDNEQFF. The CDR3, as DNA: TGTGCTAGTGGTTATTCCAGTGGGGTGGACAGAGACAATGAGCAGTTCTTC. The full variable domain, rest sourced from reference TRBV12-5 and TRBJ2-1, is DARVTQTPRHKVTEMGQEVTMRCQPILGHNTVFWYRQTMMQGLELLAYFRNRAPLDDSGMPKDRFSAEMPDATLATLKIQPSEPRDSAVYFCASGYSSGVDRDNEQFFGPGTRLTVL.

The CDR3 DNA reads TGTGCCAGCAGTTACTCGGGCAGGGTAGGCGGCTACACCTTC. Protein product: CASSYSGRVGGYTF. V and J are TRBV6-2 or TRBV6-3 and TRBJ1-2; tentatively, D is TRBD1 (5 bases). The V gene's germline CDR1 is MNHEY and CDR2 SVGEGT. V was trimmed by 0 bases and J by 8 bases, leaving 13 bases between them. CDR3 length: 14 amino acids.

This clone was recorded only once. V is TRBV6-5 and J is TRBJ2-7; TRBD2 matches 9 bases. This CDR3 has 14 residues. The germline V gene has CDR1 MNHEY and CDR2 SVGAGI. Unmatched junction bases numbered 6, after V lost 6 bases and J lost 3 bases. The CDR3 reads CASSRGGESYEQYF. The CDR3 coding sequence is TGTGCCAGCAGCCGCGGGGGGGAGAGCTACGAGCAGTACTTC.

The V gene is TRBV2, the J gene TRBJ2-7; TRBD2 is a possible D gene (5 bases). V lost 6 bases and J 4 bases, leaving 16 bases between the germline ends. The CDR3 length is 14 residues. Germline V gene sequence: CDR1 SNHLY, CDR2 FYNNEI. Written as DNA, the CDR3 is TGTGCCAGCAGATCGGGCAGCTCGGGATACGAGCAGTACTTC. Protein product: CASRSGSSGYEQYF.

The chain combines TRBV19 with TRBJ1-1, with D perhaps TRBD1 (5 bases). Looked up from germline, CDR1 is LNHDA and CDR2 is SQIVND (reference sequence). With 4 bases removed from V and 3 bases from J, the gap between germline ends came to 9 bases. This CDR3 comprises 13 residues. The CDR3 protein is CASSREGHTEAFF. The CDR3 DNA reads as TGTGCCAGTAGTAGGGAGGGGCACACTGAAGCTTTCTTT.

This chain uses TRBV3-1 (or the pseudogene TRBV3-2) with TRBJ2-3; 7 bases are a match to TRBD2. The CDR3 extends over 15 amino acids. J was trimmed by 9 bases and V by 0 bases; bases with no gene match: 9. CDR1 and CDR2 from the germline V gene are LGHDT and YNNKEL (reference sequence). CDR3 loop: CASSQDRTRAGTQYF. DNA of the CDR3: TGTGCCAGCAGCCAAGATCGCACCCGAGCGGGGACGCAGTATTTT.

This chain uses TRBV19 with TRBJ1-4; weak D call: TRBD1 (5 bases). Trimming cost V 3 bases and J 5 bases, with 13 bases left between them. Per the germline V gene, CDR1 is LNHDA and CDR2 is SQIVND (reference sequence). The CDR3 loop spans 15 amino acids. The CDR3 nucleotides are TGTGCCAGTAGTATCCAGGGCCCGGGCAATGAAAAACTGTTTTTT. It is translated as CASSIQGPGNEKLFF.

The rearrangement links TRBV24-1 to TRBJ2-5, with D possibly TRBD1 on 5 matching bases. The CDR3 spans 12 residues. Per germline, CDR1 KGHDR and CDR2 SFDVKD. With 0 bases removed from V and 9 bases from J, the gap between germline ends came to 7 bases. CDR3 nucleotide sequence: TGTGCCACCAGTGATTTGGTGGGGCCCCAGTACTTC. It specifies CATSDLVGPQYF.

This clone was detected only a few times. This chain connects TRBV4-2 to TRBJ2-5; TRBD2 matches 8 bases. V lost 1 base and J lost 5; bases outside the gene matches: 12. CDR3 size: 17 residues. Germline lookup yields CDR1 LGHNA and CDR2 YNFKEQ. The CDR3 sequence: CASSQVTREVAGETQYF. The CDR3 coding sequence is TGTGCCAGCAGCCAAGTAACCCGGGAGGTAGCGGGGGAGACCCAGTACTTC.

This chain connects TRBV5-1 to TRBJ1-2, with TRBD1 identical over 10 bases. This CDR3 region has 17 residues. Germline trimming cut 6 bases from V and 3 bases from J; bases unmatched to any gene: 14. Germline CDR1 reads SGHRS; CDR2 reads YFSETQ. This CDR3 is CASTPGGTGDIHYGYTF. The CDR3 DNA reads TGCGCCAGCACCCCCGGCGGGACAGGGGATATCCACTATGGCTACACCTTC.

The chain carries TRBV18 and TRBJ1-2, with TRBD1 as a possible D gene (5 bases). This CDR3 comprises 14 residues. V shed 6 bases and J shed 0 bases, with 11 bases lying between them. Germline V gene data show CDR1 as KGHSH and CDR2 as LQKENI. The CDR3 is CASSTGGANYGYTF. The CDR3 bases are TGTGCCAGCTCGACGGGGGGGGCTAACTATGGCTACACCTTC.

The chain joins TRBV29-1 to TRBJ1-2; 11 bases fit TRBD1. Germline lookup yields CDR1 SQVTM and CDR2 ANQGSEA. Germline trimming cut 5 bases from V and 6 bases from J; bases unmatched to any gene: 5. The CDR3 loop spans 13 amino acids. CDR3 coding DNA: TGCAGCGTTCAAAAGGGACAGGGGGATGGCTACACCTTC. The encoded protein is CSVQKGQGDGYTF.

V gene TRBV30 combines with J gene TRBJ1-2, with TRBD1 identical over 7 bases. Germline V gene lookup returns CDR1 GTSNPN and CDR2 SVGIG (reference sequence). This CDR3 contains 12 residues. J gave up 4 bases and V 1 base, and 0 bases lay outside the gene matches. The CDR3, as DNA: TGTGCCTGGAGTGGGGACAGCTATGGCTACACCTTC. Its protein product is CAWSGDSYGYTF.

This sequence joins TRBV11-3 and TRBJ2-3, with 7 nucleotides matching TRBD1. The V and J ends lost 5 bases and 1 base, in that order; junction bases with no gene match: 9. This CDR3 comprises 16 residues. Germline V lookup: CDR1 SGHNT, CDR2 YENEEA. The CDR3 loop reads CASSPTGRYGTDTQYF. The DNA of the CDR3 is TGTGCCAGCAGCCCGACAGGGCGGTACGGCACAGATACGCAGTATTTT. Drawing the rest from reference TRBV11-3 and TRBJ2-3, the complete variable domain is EAGVVQSPRYKIIEKKQPVAFWCNPISGHNTLYWYLQNLGQGPELLIRYENEEAVDDSQLPKDRFSAERLKGVDSTLKIQPAELGDSAVYLCASSPTGRYGTDTQYFGPGTRLTVL.

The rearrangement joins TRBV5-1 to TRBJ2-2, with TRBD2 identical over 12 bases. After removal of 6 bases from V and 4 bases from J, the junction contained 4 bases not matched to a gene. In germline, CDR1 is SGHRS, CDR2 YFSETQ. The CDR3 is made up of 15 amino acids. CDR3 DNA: TGCGCCAGCACCAGGACTAGCGGGACCACCGGGGAGCTGTTTTTT. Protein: CASTRTSGTTGELFF.